Below are 7 T cell receptor beta chains sequenced from a single sample in a study of cytomegalovirus exposure and HLA in healthy donors. PCR amplification relied on 60 Vbeta primers (plus 13 Jbeta primers). Only in-frame clones appear in the TCRdb table, and some are missing; sequencing was by immunoSEQ multiplex PCR. The sample yields 180,000 or so clones, over 75% seen once. The sample taken for sequencing was PBMCs. Receptor source: a man over 45 in good health and CMV-seropositive.

The chain carries TRBV6-6 and TRBJ2-7, with D possibly being TRBD1 (6 bases). Germline lookup yields CDR1 MNHNY and CDR2 SVGAGI (reference sequence). V was pared by 0 bases and J by 6 bases, with 15 bases between. The CDR3 is 15 residues long. CDR3 region: CASSYSSQGLPEQYV. The CDR3 nucleotides read TGTGCCAGCAGTTACTCGAGTCAGGGGCTCCCCGAGCAGTACGTC.

The chain recombines TRBV6-1 with TRBJ2-5, with a weak D call TRBD2 (6 bases). This CDR3 comprises 13 residues. Per the germline V gene, CDR1 is MNHNS and CDR2 is SASEGT. V lost 6 bases to trimming and J lost 1 base, with 9 bases between them. The CDR3 DNA reads TGTGCCAGCAGCGGGGACTTCCAAGAGACCCAGTACTTC. As protein: CASSGDFQETQYF.

The V and J genes are TRBV19 and TRBJ2-7, with a possible D match to TRBD2 (5 bases). Germline loops: CDR1 LNHDA, CDR2 SQIVND (reference sequence). This CDR3 has 13 residues. Trimming stripped 3 bases from V and 3 bases from J, with 9 bases between. The CDR3 sequence is CASSIRGFYEQYF. The CDR3 coding sequence is TGTGCCAGTAGTATCCGGGGTTTCTACGAGCAGTACTTC.

The chain uses TRBV5-1 and TRBJ1-4, with 8 nucleotides matching TRBD1. Germline V gives CDR1 SGHRS, CDR2 YFSETQ. This CDR3 has 20 amino acids. V was pared by 0 bases and J by 5 bases, with 18 bases of the junction left unmatched. In DNA, the CDR3 is TGCGCCAGCAGCTTGGGATTCACGGTGGACAGGGTGGGGGCGAATGAAAAACTGTTTTTT. Translating gives CASSLGFTVDRVGANEKLFF.

The CDR3 is CASSYQGTEETQYF. Written as DNA, the CDR3 is TGTGCCAGCAGCTATCAGGGGACGGAAGAGACCCAGTACTTC. The V and J genes are TRBV5-6 and TRBJ2-5, with a tentative D call TRBD1 (6 bases). Germline-derived CDR1 and CDR2 are SGHDT and YYEEEE. CDR3 length: 14 residues. Trimming stripped 3 bases from V and 3 bases from J, with 12 bases between.

This clone appeared a few times. The V call is TRBV9, the J call TRBJ2-3; 12 bases are shared with TRBD2. The CDR3 length is 18 residues. Germline V gene lookup returns CDR1 SGDLS and CDR2 YYNGEE. V dropped 1 base and J dropped 0; count of bases not matched to a gene: 6. CDR3 residues: CASSVPLAGGRSTDTQYF. The CDR3, as DNA: TGTGCCAGCAGCGTACCCCTAGCGGGGGGGCGAAGCACAGATACGCAGTATTTT.

This chain connects TRBV18 to TRBJ1-3; D remains ambiguous. Germline-derived CDR1 and CDR2 are KGHSH and LQKENI. Trimming took 5 bases from V and 4 from J, leaving 12 bases between them. CDR3 length equals 14 residues. Here the CDR3 reads CASSSEGAGNTIYF. DNA of the CDR3: TGTGCCAGCTCATCAGAAGGAGCGGGAAACACCATATATTTT.